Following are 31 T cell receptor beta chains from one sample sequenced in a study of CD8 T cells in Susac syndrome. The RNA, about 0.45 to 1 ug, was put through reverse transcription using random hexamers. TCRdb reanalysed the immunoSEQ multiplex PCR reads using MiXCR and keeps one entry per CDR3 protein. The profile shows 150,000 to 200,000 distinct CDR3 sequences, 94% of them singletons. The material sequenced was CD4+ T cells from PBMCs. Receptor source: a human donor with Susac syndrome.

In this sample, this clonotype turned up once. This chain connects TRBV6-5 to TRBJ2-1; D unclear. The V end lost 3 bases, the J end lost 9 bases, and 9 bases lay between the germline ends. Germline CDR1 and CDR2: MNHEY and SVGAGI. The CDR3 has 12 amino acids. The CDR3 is CASSYFGVEQFF. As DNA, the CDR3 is TGTGCCAGCAGTTATTTTGGGGTTGAGCAGTTCTTC.

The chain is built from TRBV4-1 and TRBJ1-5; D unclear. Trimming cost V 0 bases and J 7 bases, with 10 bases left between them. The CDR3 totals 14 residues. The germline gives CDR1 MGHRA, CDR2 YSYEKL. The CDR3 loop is CASSQDQRSQPQHF. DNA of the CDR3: TGCGCCAGCAGCCAAGATCAAAGGTCCCAGCCCCAGCATTTT.

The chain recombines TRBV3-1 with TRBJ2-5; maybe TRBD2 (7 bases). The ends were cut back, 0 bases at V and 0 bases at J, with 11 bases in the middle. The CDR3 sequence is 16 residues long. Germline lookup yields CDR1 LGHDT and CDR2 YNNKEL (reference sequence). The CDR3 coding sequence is TGTGCCAGCAGCCAAGAGCGGGGGCGGTACCAAGAGACCCAGTACTTC. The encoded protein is CASSQERGRYQETQYF.

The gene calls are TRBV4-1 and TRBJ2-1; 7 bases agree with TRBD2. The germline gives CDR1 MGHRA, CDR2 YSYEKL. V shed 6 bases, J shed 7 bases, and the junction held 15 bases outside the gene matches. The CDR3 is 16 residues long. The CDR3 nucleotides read TGCGCCAGCAGTCCGCGCACTAGCGAATTGAGGAATGAGCAGTTCTTC. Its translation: CASSPRTSELRNEQFF.

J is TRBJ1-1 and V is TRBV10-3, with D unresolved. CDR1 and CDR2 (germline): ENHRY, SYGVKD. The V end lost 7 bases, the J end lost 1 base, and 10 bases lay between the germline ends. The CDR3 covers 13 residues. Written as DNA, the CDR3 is TGTGCCATCAAAAGCGGGAGGAACACTGAAGCTTTCTTT. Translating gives CAIKSGRNTEAFF.

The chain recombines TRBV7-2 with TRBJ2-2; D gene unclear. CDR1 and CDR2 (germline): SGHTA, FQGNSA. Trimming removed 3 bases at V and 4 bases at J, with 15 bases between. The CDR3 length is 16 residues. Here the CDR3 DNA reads TGTGCCAGCAGCTTCCGCCGGCCGAGCCTCACCGGGGAGCTGTTTTTT. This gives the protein CASSFRRPSLTGELFF.

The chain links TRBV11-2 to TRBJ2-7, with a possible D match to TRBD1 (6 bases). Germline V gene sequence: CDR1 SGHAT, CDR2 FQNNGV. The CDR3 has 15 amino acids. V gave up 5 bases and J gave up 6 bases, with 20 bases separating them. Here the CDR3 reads CASSLGFRGRGEQYF. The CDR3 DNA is TGTGCCAGCAGCCTTGGATTCAGGGGACGGGGCGAGCAGTACTTC. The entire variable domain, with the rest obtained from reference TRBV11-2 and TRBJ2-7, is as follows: EAGVAQSPRYKIIEKRQSVAFWCNPISGHATLYWYQQILGQGPKLLIQFQNNGVVDDSQLPKDRFSAERLKGVDSTLKIQPAKLEDSAVYLCASSLGFRGRGEQYFGPGTRLTVT.

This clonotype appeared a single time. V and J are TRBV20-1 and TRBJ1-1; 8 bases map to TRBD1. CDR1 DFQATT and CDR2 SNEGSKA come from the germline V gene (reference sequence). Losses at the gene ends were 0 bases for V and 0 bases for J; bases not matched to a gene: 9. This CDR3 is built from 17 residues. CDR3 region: CSARDRRTGIMNTEAFF. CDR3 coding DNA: TGCAGTGCTAGAGATCGGAGGACAGGGATCATGAACACTGAAGCTTTCTTT.

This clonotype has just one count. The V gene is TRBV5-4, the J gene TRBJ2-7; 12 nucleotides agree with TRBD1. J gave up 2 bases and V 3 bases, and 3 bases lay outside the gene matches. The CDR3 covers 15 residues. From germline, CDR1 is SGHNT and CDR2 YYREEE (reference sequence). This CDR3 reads CASSWGTGGPYEQYF. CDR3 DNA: TGTGCCAGCAGCTGGGGGACAGGGGGCCCCTACGAGCAGTACTTC.

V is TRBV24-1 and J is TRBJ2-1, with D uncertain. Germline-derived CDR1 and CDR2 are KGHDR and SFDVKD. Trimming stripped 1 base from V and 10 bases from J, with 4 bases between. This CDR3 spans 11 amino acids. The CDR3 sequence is CATSDFEEQFF. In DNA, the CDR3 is TGTGCCACCAGTGATTTCGAGGAGCAGTTCTTC.

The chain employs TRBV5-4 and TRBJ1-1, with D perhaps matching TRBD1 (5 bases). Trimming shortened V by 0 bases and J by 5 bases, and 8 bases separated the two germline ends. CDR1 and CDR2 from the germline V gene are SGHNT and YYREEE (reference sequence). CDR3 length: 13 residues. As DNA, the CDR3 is TGTGCCAGCAGCTTGGTGACAGAAACTGAAGCTTTCTTT. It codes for CASSLVTETEAFF. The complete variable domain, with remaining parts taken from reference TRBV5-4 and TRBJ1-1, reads ETGVTQSPTHLIKTRGQQVTLRCSSQSGHNTVSWYQQALGQGPQFIFQYYREEENGRGNFPPRFSGLQFPNYSSELNVNALELDDSALYLCASSLVTETEAFFGQGTRLTVV.

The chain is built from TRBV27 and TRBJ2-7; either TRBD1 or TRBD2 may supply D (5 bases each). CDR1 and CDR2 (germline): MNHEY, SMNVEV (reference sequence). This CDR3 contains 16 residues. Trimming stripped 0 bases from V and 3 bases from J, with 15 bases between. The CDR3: CASSLSRSGRVYEQYF. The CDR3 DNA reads TGTGCCAGCAGTTTATCCCGTTCGGGACGGGTCTACGAGCAGTACTTC.

CDR3 in amino acids: CASSLSRGTGELFF. The DNA of the CDR3 is TGCGCCAGCAGCTTATCCCGGGGGACCGGGGAGCTGTTTTTT. V gene TRBV5-1 combines with J gene TRBJ2-2, with a possible D match to TRBD2 (6 bases). Trimming pared 2 bases from V and 5 bases from J, leaving 10 bases between. CDR1 is SGHRS, CDR2 YFSETQ, per germline. The CDR3 covers 14 residues. The whole variable domain, filled in from reference TRBV5-1 and TRBJ2-2, reads KAGVTQTPRYLIKTRGQQVTLSCSPISGHRSVSWYQQTPGQGLQFLFEYFSETQRNKGNFPGRFSGRQFSNSRSEMNVSTLELGDSALYLCASSLSRGTGELFFGEGSRLTVL.

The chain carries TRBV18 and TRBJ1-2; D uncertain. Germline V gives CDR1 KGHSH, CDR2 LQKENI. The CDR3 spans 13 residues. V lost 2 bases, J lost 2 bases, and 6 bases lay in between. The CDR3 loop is CASSPGGNYGYTF. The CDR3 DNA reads TGTGCCAGCTCACCAGGCGGCAACTATGGCTACACCTTC. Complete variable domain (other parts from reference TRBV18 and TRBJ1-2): NAGVMQNPRHLVRRRGQEARLRCSPMKGHSHVYWYRQLPEEGLKFMVYLQKENIIDESGMPKERFSAEFPKEGPSILRIQQVVRGDSAAYFCASSPGGNYGYTFGSGTRLTVV.

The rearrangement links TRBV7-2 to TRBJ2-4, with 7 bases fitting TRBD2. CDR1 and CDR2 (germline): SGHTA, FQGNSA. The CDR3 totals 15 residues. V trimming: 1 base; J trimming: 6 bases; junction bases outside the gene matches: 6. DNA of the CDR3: TGTGCCAGCAGCTTAGGCGGGGAGGGTTTAAACATTCAGTACTTC. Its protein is CASSLGGEGLNIQYF.

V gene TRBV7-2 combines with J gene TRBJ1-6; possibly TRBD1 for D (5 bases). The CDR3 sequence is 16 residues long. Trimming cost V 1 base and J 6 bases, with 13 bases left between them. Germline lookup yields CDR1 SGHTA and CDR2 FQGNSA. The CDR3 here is CASSLVPGRLNSPLHF. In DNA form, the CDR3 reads TGTGCCAGCAGCTTAGTACCGGGACGGCTTAATTCACCCCTCCACTTT.

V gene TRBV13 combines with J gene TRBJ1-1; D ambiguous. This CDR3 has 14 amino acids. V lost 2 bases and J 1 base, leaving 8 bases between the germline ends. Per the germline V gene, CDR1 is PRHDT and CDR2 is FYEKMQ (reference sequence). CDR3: CASSLSKGNTEAFF. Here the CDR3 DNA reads TGTGCCAGCAGCTTATCGAAGGGGAACACTGAAGCTTTCTTT. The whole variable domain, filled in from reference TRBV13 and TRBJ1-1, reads AAGVIQSPRHLIKEKRETATLKCYPIPRHDTVYWYQQGPGQDPQFLISFYEKMQSDKGSIPDRFSAQQFSDYHSELNMSSLELGDSALYFCASSLSKGNTEAFFGQGTRLTVV.

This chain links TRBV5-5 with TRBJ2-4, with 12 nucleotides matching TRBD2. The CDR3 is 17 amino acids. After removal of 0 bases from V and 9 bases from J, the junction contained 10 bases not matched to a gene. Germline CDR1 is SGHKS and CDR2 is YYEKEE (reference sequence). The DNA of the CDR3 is TGTGCCAGCAGCTTGGTCGCTAGCGGGGGGGGGCGAGGCATTCAGTACTTC. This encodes CASSLVASGGGRGIQYF. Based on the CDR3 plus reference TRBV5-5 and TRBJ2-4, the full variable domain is DAGVTQSPTHLIKTRGQQVTLRCSPISGHKSVSWYQQVLGQGPQFIFQYYEKEERGRGNFPDRFSARQFPNYSSELNVNALLLGDSALYLCASSLVASGGGRGIQYFGAGTRLSVL.

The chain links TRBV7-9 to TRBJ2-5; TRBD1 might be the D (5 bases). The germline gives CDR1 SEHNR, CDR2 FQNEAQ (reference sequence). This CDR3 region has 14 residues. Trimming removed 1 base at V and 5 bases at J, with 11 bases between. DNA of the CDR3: TGTGCCAGCAGCTTAGGCAGGGCCTCGGAGACCCAGTACTTC. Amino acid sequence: CASSLGRASETQYF.

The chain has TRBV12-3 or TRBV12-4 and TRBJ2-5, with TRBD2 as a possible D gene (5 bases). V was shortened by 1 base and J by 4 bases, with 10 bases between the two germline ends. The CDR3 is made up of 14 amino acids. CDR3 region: CASSLDSGSETQYF. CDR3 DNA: TGTGCCAGCAGTTTAGATTCGGGATCAGAGACCCAGTACTTC.

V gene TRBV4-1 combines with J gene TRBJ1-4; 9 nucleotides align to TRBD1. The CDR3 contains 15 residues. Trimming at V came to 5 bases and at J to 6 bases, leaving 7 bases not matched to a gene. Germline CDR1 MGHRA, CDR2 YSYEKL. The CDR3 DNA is TGCGCCAGCAGCAACCAACAGGGGGCCTATGAAAAACTGTTTTTT. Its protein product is CASSNQQGAYEKLFF.

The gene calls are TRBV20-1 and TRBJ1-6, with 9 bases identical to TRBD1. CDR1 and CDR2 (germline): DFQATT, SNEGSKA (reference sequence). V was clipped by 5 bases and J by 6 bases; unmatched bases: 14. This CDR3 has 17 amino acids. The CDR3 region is CSAASNRGRTANSPLHF. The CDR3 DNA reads TGCAGTGCTGCTTCGAACAGGGGGCGCACCGCTAATTCACCCCTCCACTTT.

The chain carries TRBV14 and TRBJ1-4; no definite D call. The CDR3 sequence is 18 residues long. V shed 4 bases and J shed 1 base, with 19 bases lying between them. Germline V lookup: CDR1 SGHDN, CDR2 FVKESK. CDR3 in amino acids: CASSPKKGSRQTNEKLFF. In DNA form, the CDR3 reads TGTGCCAGCAGCCCCAAAAAAGGAAGCCGACAAACTAATGAAAAACTGTTTTTT.

The CDR3 protein is CASSRGVTGPRETQYF. The DNA of the CDR3 is TGTGCCAGCAGCCGTGGGGTTACAGGGCCTAGGGAGACCCAGTACTTC. J is TRBJ2-5 and V is TRBV12-3 or TRBV12-4; tentatively, D is TRBD1 (6 bases). The CDR3 has 16 amino acids. Trimming stripped 6 bases from V and 5 bases from J, with 22 bases between.

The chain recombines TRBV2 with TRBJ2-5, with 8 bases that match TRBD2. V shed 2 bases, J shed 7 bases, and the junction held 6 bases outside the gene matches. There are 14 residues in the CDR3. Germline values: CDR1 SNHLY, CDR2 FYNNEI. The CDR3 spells CASSESGGSGTQYF. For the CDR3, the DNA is TGTGCCAGCAGTGAAAGCGGGGGTAGTGGGACCCAGTACTTC.

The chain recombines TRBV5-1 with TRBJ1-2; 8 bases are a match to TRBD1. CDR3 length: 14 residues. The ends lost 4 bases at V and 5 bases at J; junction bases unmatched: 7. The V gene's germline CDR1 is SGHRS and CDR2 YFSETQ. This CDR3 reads CASSPTGEMYGYTF. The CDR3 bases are TGCGCCAGCAGCCCGACAGGGGAAATGTATGGCTACACCTTC.

The CDR3 here is CASSPPQGQGASGYTF. CDR3 in DNA: TGTGCCAGCAGCCCCCCCCAAGGGCAGGGGGCGAGTGGCTACACCTTC. The rearrangement uses TRBV9 and TRBJ1-2; 8 bases agree with TRBD1. V lost 4 bases to trimming and J lost 7 bases; unmatched junction nucleotides: 15. The CDR3 has 16 residues. The germline V gene encodes CDR1 SGDLS and CDR2 YYNGEE.

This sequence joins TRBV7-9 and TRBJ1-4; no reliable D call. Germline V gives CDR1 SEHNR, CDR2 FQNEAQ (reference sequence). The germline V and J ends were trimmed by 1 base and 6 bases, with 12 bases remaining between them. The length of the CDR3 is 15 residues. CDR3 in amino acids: CASSLVGQVDEKLFF. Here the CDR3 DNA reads TGTGCCAGCAGCTTAGTTGGCCAGGTGGATGAAAAACTGTTTTTT.

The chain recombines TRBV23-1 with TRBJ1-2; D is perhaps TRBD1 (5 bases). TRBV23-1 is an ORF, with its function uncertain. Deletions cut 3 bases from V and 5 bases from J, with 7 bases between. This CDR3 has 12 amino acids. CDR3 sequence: CASSQAGYGYTF. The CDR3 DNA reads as TGCGCCAGCAGTCAGGCAGGGTATGGCTACACCTTC.

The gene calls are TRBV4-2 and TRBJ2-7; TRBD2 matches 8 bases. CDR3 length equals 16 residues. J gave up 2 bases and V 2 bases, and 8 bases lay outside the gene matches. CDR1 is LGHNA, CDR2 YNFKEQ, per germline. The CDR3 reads CASSQSSTGGPYEQYF. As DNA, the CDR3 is TGTGCCAGCAGCCAATCTTCGACGGGGGGGCCCTACGAGCAGTACTTC.

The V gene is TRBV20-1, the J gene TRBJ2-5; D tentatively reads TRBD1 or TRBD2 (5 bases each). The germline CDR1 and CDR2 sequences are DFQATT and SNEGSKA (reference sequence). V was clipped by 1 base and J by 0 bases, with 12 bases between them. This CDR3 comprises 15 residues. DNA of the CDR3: TGCAGTGCTAGAGTCAGCCGGGACCACCAAGAGACCCAGTACTTC. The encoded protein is CSARVSRDHQETQYF.